This T cell receptor (beta chain) was identified in a study of T cell repertoires in cytomegalovirus infection. Study summary: Newly reported HLA-C-restricted and thoroughly characterized HLA-B-restricted CMV epitopes were employed. Matching HLA type and CMV infection were both indicated by public TCR beta signatures. Study results and limitations: Across the ex vivo response, the dominant clonotypes were HLA-C-restricted CMV-specific TCR beta clonotypes. Frequencies of public TCR beta families were cumulated, and this identified carriers of CMV plus the relevant HLA.

The germline gives CDR1 MDHEN, CDR2 SYDVKM. This CDR3 is 13 amino acids long. For this clonotype: Antigen unknown.

TCRdb reprocessed the reads via MiXCR and lists one record per CDR3 protein. The sample includes approximately 770,000 distinct CDR3 sequences, almost 30% of them seen just once. V and J are TRBV28 and TRBJ2-5, with 7 bases aligning to TRBD1. The sample here was cultured CD8+ T cells from PBMCs, taken from culture after CMV antigen stimulation. The source is a human donor in good health (CMV status not recorded). Some clones in this sample may be carry-over from other donors' samples. CDR3 in DNA: TGTGGCAGATCGAACAGGGGTAGAGAGACCCAGTACTTC. This translates into CGRSNRGRETQYF.